The T cell receptor (beta chain) described here comes from a study of blood T cell repertoires in COVID-19. As for the study in general: Samples representing acute and convalescent COVID-19 were sourced from the United States, Italy and Spain.

Trimming pared 4 bases from V and 7 bases from J, leaving 16 bases between. The CDR3 runs 14 residues. Looked up from germline, CDR1 is KGHSH and CDR2 is LQKENI. Original processing notes: Nucleated cell counts were estimated from reference gene primer amplification. TCRdb keeps only in-frame clones here, not all; method: immunoSEQ multiplex PCR. Clonal size and the V and J genes are those of that table, whereas D and trimming came from the DNA. In the table there are about 130,000 clones, more than 80% of which are singletons. The TCR comes from a woman older than 75 with COVID-19, enrolled during active disease. This sequence joins TRBV18 and TRBJ1-2; D ambiguous. The sequenced sample was peripheral blood. The CDR3 sequence is CASSRTAQDGGYTF. The DNA of the CDR3 is TGTGCCAGCTCACGCACCGCCCAGGATGGTGGCTACACCTTC.